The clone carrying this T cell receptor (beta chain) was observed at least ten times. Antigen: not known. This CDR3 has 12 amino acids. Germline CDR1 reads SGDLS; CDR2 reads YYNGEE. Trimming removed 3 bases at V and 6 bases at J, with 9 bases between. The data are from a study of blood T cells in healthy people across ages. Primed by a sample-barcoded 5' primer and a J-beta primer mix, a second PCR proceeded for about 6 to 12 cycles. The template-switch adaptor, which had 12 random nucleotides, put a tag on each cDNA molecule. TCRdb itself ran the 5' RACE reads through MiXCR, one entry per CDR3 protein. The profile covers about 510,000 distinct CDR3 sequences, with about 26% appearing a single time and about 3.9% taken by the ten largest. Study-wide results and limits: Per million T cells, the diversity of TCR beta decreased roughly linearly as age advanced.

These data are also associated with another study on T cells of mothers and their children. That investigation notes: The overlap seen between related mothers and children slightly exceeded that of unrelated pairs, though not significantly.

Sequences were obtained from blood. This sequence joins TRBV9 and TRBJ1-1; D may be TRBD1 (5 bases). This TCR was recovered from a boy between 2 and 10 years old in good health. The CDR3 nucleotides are TGTGCCAGCAGCGACGGGGGGGCTGAAGCTTTCTTT. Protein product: CASSDGGAEAFF.